This T cell receptor beta chain was sequenced during a study of blood T cells in healthy people across ages. Study outcomes and limitations: Older individuals had lower TCR beta diversity per million T cells (the decline was roughly linear).

This clonotype was seen a few times. Its antigen is unknown. Then a second PCR, running about 7 to 11 cycles, was carried out with a sample-barcoded 5' primer and a J-beta primer mix. TCRdb processed the 5' RACE reads anew with MiXCR; each CDR3 protein has one entry. The repertoire holds over a million distinct CDR3 sequences, 42% seen once, with over 3.5% in the top ten. The CDR3 sequence is 13 residues long. Germline CDR1 and CDR2: DFQATT and SNEGSKA (reference sequence). V was shortened by 4 bases and J by 0 bases, with 6 bases between the two germline ends. The source of this sequence is a woman younger than 30 in good health. This chain uses TRBV20-1 with TRBJ1-4; D gene ambiguous. Sequences were obtained from blood. CDR3 DNA: TGCAGTGCTACCCACTCAACTAATGAAAAACTGTTTTTT. It specifies CSATHSTNEKLFF.